This note documents a single T cell receptor (beta chain) sequence. Antigen specificity is unknown. The data derive from a study of cytomegalovirus exposure and HLA in healthy donors. General study results and limits: A list of roughly 180 TCR beta chains associated with cytomegalovirus was given. Analyzed later, most CMV-associated TCR beta chains appeared HLA-restricted.

Per the germline V gene, CDR1 is SGHTA and CDR2 is FQGNSA. The CDR3 spans 14 residues. V lost 5 bases and J 5 bases, leaving 12 bases between the germline ends. PCR was performed using 60 Vbeta and 13 Jbeta primers. Clones were read by immunoSEQ multiplex PCR, and TCRdb kept only the in-frame ones, dropping some. The top ten hold less than 15% of the sample, which has about 160,000 clones, roughly four fifths seen once. The clonotype was recovered from a woman aged 45-59 years in good health and CMV-seronegative. The rearrangement uses TRBV7-2 and TRBJ2-2; D possibly corresponds to TRBD2 (5 bases). The sequencing sample was made of PBMCs. CDR3 region: CASSQLTGTGELFF. CDR3 DNA: TGTGCCAGCAGCCAACTGACGGGGACCGGGGAGCTGTTTTTT.